This T cell receptor beta chain is from a study of early T cells in non-severe SARS-CoV-2 infection. Study summary: Sequenced material consisted of bulk RNA (from unsorted whole blood), and chains were unpaired.

MiXCR, applied by TCRdb to the 5' RACE reads, yields one record per CDR3 protein. Here the sample spans tens of thousands of distinct CDR3 sequences, over 9% being singletons. There are a few counts of this clonotype. Germline CDR1 and CDR2: SGHNT and YYREEE (reference sequence). This CDR3 contains 13 residues. V lost 2 bases and J 3 bases, leaving 7 bases between the germline ends. Input material: whole blood. This clonotype originated in an adult who was a healthcare worker with PCR-confirmed SARS-CoV-2 infection or an uninfected control (not recorded which). This chain connects TRBV5-4 to TRBJ2-3; no clear D gene. The DNA for the CDR3 is TGTGCCAGCAGCTTATATTTAACAGATACGCAGTATTTT. Residues: CASSLYLTDTQYF.